The rows below give T cell receptor beta chains drawn from one sample of a study of PD-1 blockade in classical Hodgkin lymphoma. The protocol was immunoSEQ multiplex PCR, while the TCRdb copy is restricted to in-frame clones and leaves out a portion. The table includes 30,000 to 35,000 clones, 84% detected once. The sequenced sample was CD4+ T cells from blood, obtained before the fourth cycle of nivolumab. These receptors all come from a human donor with classical Hodgkin lymphoma. Each CDR3 is given with its conserved first and last residue. D genes are given only for firm matches. Clone size is stated in some rows and not others, as once, few, many or a class when expanded.

.	TRBV29-1	.	TRBJ1-1	TGCAGCGTTGAAGCCCAACGAGGGGGGCGCAGCACTGAAGCTTTCTTT	CSVEAQRGGRSTEAFF
.	TRBV6-5	.	TRBJ2-2	TGTGCCAGCAGTTACTCAAGCGCCGGGGAGCTGTTTTTT	CASSYSSAGELFF
.	TRBV6-5	.	TRBJ2-7	TGTGCCAGCAGTTACTCCTGGACACCTTCGGATGAGCAGTACTTC	CASSYSWTPSDEQYF
TRBD2	TRBV5-1	.	TRBJ2-5	TGCGCCAGCAGCCCGGAGCTACTAGCGGGCCAAGAGACCCAGTACTTC	CASSPELLAGQETQYF
TRBD1	TRBV29-1	.	TRBJ1-4	TGCAGCGTTGAAGCAGGGACAGGCTTCAATGAAAAACTGTTTTTT	CSVEAGTGFNEKLFF
TRBD1	TRBV7-9	.	TRBJ1-1	TGTGCCAGCAGCTTAGGGGACAGGTACACTGAAGCTTTCTTT	CASSLGDRYTEAFF
TRBD1	TRBV4-1	.	TRBJ1-4	TGCGCCAGCAGAGATCCGGGACAGGGAAATGAAAAACTGTTTTTT	CASRDPGQGNEKLFF
.	TRBV4-2	.	TRBJ1-2	TGTGCCAGCAGCCAAGATCTACTGATTAACTATGGCTACACCTTC	CASSQDLLINYGYTF
TRBD1	TRBV6-5	.	TRBJ1-1	TGTGCCAGCAGAGAGAACAGGGGGACTGAAGCTTTCTTT	CASRENRGTEAFF
TRBD2	TRBV27	.	TRBJ2-1	TGTGCCAGCAGGGGAACTAGCGGGGGGGCCTGGAGTGAGCAGTTCTTC	CASRGTSGGAWSEQFF
.	TRBV5-1	.	TRBJ2-3	TGCGCCAGCAGCTTGAAAGCGTCCACAGATACGCAGTATTTT	CASSLKASTDTQYF
TRBD2	TRBV29-1	.	TRBJ2-3	TGCAGCTCCCGGTGGGGCGGGGGGTTCACAGATACGCAGTATTTT	CSSRWGGGFTDTQYF
.	TRBV5-1	.	TRBJ1-1	TGCGCCAGCAGATTTGACTTGGGCACTGAAGCTTTCTTT	CASRFDLGTEAFF
TRBD2	TRBV14	few	TRBJ2-7	TGTGCCAGCAGCCAAGGACTAGCGGGGCGGGGCGAGCAGTACTTC	CASSQGLAGRGEQYF
TRBD2	TRBV11-2	.	TRBJ2-3	TGTGCCAGCAGCTTCAATTCCTTGACTAGCGGGGCCACAGATACGCAGTATTTT	CASSFNSLTSGATDTQYF
.	TRBV5-1	.	TRBJ1-4	TGCGCCAGCAGCAAGGGGGGAGCTAATGAAAAACTGTTTTTT	CASSKGGANEKLFF
.	TRBV7-9	.	TRBJ2-3	TGTGCCAGCAGCTTAATTTCCTGGGGCCGCACAGATACGCAGTATTTT	CASSLISWGRTDTQYF